A single sample is the source of the 21 T cell receptor beta chains below, sequenced in a study of T cells in Graves' hyperthyroidism and ophthalmopathy. Amplification of TCR beta CDR3 regions was performed using RNA transcripts as template. The HTBI primer set served for first-round RT-PCR of the TCR CDR3. TCRdb recomputed calls from the multiplex PCR reads with MiXCR, one row per CDR3 protein. The repertoire has fewer than 750,000 distinct CDR3 sequences, roughly 46% of them found once; the top ten carry more than 7.5%. The specimen was peripheral blood or thyroid tissue (not recorded which). Every receptor here comes from a woman between 18 and 29 years old with Graves' hyperthyroidism.

Notes on this clonotype: At one end the junction does not follow the germline gene, possibly because of a read error. This chain joins TRBV24-1 and TRBJ2-6; TRBD1 might be the D (5 bases). The CDR3 consists of 14 residues. CDR1 KGHDR and CDR2 SFDVKD come from the germline V gene. CDR3 DNA sequence: TGTGCCACCAGTGAGTCAGGACAAACGAACACTGAAGCTTTC. It translates to CATSESGQTNTEAF.

This clonotype was picked up a small number of times. The chain recombines TRBV27 with TRBJ2-7; no clear D gene. The ends were cut back, 2 bases at V and 6 bases at J, with 8 bases in the middle. The CDR3 runs to 12 residues. Germline V lookup: CDR1 MNHEY, CDR2 SMNVEV (reference sequence). DNA for the CDR3: TGTGCCAGCAGTTTACCGTCGCTCGAGCAGTACTTC. This sequence encodes CASSLPSLEQYF.

This clonotype was counted ten times or more. The V and J genes are TRBV20-1 and TRBJ1-1; D is unresolved. V was trimmed by 1 base and J by 1 base, leaving 7 bases between them. This CDR3 contains 13 residues. The germline V gene has CDR1 DFQATT and CDR2 SNEGSKA (reference sequence). CDR3 DNA: TGCAGTGCTAGAGGGGCACGGAACACTGAAGCTTTCTTT. It codes for CSARGARNTEAFF.

This chain connects TRBV10-3 to TRBJ1-5; 8 bases agree with TRBD1. The CDR3 consists of 14 residues. The germline V gene has CDR1 ENHRY and CDR2 SYGVKD. V lost 6 bases and J lost 2; bases outside the gene matches: 3. The CDR3, as DNA: TGTGCCATCAGACAGGGGGAAGGCAATCAGCCCCAGCATTTT. Translating it yields CAIRQGEGNQPQHF.

This clonotype was detected once. The CDR3 carries no conserved terminal phenylalanine or tryptophan, so it likely arises from a read error. The V gene is TRBV10-3, the J gene TRBJ1-1, with 7 bases matching TRBD1. The CDR3 extends over 13 amino acids. The germline gives CDR1 ENHRY, CDR2 SYGVKD. In DNA form, the CDR3 reads TGTGCCAGCAGTGAGTCAGGGGGCACTGAAGCTTTCCTT. It codes for CASSESGGTEAFL.

This clonotype came up many times. The chain employs TRBV12-3 or TRBV12-4 and TRBJ1-6; D unclear. The CDR3 runs 16 residues. V was trimmed by 0 bases and J by 6 bases, leaving 12 bases between them. CDR3 loop: CASSLAWQERNSPLHF. The CDR3 nucleotides are TGTGCCAGCAGTTTAGCATGGCAGGAGCGTAATTCACCCCTCCACTTT.

The table lists this clonotype with many counts. V and J are TRBV20-1 and TRBJ1-5, with TRBD1 as a possible D gene (5 bases). This CDR3 contains 13 residues. Trimming took off 6 bases at V and 2 bases at J, with 11 bases between the two ends. CDR1 is DFQATT, CDR2 SNEGSKA, per germline (reference sequence). CDR3 sequence (DNA): TGCAGTGCCGCGGACACGGGCAATCAGCCCCAGCATTTT. Amino acids: CSAADTGNQPQHF.

This clonotype was seen repeatedly, ten times or more. This chain links TRBV14 with TRBJ1-1; D is possibly TRBD1 (5 bases). The CDR3 runs 15 residues. Germline V gene data show CDR1 as SGHDN and CDR2 as FVKESK. V lost 7 bases to trimming and J lost 6 bases, with 21 bases between them. The CDR3 reads CASTSGWGGRSEAFF. The CDR3 region has the DNA TGTGCCAGCACCTCAGGGTGGGGTGGTCGCTCTGAAGCTTTCTTT.

There are many counts of this clonotype. The V and J genes are TRBV12-3 or TRBV12-4 and TRBJ1-2; maybe TRBD1 (5 bases). Trimming left V 6 bases short and J 3 bases short, with 14 bases between. The CDR3 loop spans 14 amino acids. The CDR3 protein is CASRANGGDYGYTF. The CDR3 DNA reads as TGTGCCAGCAGGGCTAACGGAGGGGACTATGGCTACACCTTC.

As DNA, the CDR3 is TGTGCCAGCAGCGTAGGGGTTAGCCAAACAGATACGCAGTATTTT. This translates into CASSVGVSQTDTQYF. This chain links TRBV9 with TRBJ2-3; no definite D call. This CDR3 comprises 15 residues. The ends were cut back, 0 bases at V and 3 bases at J, with 11 bases in the middle. Germline V gene lookup returns CDR1 SGDLS and CDR2 YYNGEE. Filled out from reference TRBV9 and TRBJ2-3, the complete variable domain reads DSGVTQTPKHLITATGQRVTLRCSPRSGDLSVYWYQQSLDQGLQFLIQYYNGEERAKGNILERFSAQQFPDLHSELNLSSLELGDSALYFCASSVGVSQTDTQYFGPGTRLTVL.

This clonotype has only one observation. At one of its ends the junction is not consistent with the germline gene, which may arise from a read error. V gene TRBV5-8 combines with J gene TRBJ1-5; unclear D gene. CDR3 length: 15 amino acids. Germline loops: CDR1 SGHTS, CDR2 YDEGEE. DNA of the CDR3: TGCGCCAGCAGCCAATCAGGTTTCGGCAATCAGCCCCAGCATTTT. Its protein product is CASSQSGFGNQPQHF.

This sequence joins TRBV10-3 and TRBJ1-5; 7 nucleotides agree with TRBD1. From germline, CDR1 is ENHRY and CDR2 SYGVKD. This CDR3 region has 15 residues. Trimming took 2 bases from V and 3 from J; bases not matched to a gene: 4. CDR3 sequence (DNA): TGTGCCATCAGTGAGCGGGACAGTTACAATCAGCCCCAGCATTTT. Protein product: CAISERDSYNQPQHF.

In its sample, this clonotype was seen once. A clone one base away is much larger, so this may be a read error. The chain recombines TRBV20-1 with TRBJ2-2; D is perhaps TRBD1 or TRBD2 (5 bases each). The CDR3 contains 16 residues. Germline V gene lookup returns CDR1 DFQATT and CDR2 SNEGSKA (reference sequence). The CDR3 nucleotides are TGCAGTGCTAGAAACTCCCACCAGGGAAGCACCGGGGAGCCGTTTTTT. This encodes CSARNSHQGSTGEPFF.

The chain uses TRBV12-3 or TRBV12-4 and TRBJ2-7, with 14 bases that match TRBD2. The J call may be in error: the DNA end matches TRBJ2-1 better. CDR3 length: 16 residues. As DNA, the CDR3 is TGTGCCAGCAAATCCGCCGGGACTAGCGGGAGATATGAGCAGTTCTTC. This gives the protein CASKSAGTSGRYEQFF.

V is TRBV15 and J is TRBJ2-5; weak D call: TRBD2 (5 bases). Germline V gene data show CDR1 as LNHNV and CDR2 as YYDKDF (reference sequence). The CDR3 totals 11 residues. Trimming removed 9 bases from V and 5 bases from J, with 10 bases in between. CDR3: CATGDGETQYF. In DNA, the CDR3 is TGTGCCACGGGAGACGGGGAGACCCAGTACTTC. The whole variable domain, remainder taken from reference TRBV15 and TRBJ2-5, is DAMVIQNPRYQVTQFGKPVTLSCSQTLNHNVMYWYQQKSSQAPKLLFHYYDKDFNNEADTPDNFQSRRPNTSFCFLDIRSPGLGDTAMYLCATGDGETQYFGPGTRLLVL.

The rearrangement joins TRBV24-1 to TRBJ2-5; either TRBD1 or TRBD2 may supply D (5 bases each). The ends were cut back, 12 bases at V and 2 bases at J, with 15 bases in the middle. This CDR3 contains 13 residues. Germline V CDR1 and CDR2: KGHDR, SFDVKD. Here the CDR3 DNA reads TGTGCCGTCGGGGCCAAGACTCAAGAGACCCAGTACTTC. This codes for CAVGAKTQETQYF.

CDR3 coding DNA: TGTGCCTGGACCGAACAGGGGGAGGACGAGCAGTACTTC. Translating it yields CAWTEQGEDEQYF. The chain links TRBV30 to TRBJ2-7, with 8 bases identical to TRBD1. CDR1 and CDR2 (germline): GTSNPN, SVGIG (reference sequence). CDR3 length: 13 amino acids. After removal of 4 bases from V and 5 bases from J, the junction contained 7 bases not matched to a gene.

The table lists this clonotype with a few counts. This sequence joins TRBV9 and TRBJ2-5, with D possibly TRBD2 on 5 matching bases. Per the germline V gene, CDR1 is SGDLS and CDR2 is YYNGEE. V was trimmed by 4 bases and J by 3 bases, leaving 16 bases between them. The CDR3 runs to 15 residues. This chain's CDR3 is CASSSEGLSKETQYF. DNA of the CDR3: TGTGCCAGCAGCTCAGAGGGCTTATCGAAAGAGACCCAGTACTTC. Full variable domain (missing parts from reference TRBV9 and TRBJ2-5): DSGVTQTPKHLITATGQRVTLRCSPRSGDLSVYWYQQSLDQGLQFLIQYYNGEERAKGNILERFSAQQFPDLHSELNLSSLELGDSALYFCASSSEGLSKETQYFGPGTRLLVL.

The CDR3 loop is CASSLGTTLRAEQYF. The CDR3 nucleotides read TGTGCCAGCAGCTTAGGGACGACACTAAGGGCTGAGCAGTACTTC. The chain combines TRBV7-9 with TRBJ2-7; no clear D. The CDR3 has 15 amino acids. Trimming cost V 1 base and J 7 bases, with 17 bases left between them. The germline CDR1 and CDR2 sequences are SEHNR and FQNEAQ (reference sequence).

At least ten counts were recorded for this clonotype. The chain uses TRBV5-6 and TRBJ1-5; 7 positions match TRBD1. CDR1 and CDR2 from the germline V gene are SGHDT and YYEEEE. This CDR3 contains 14 residues. V trimming: 4 bases; J trimming: 5 bases; junction bases outside the gene matches: 6. The DNA of the CDR3 is TGTGCCAGCAGCCCAGGGGGGAGTGATCAGCCCCAGCATTTT. Translating gives CASSPGGSDQPQHF.

On this clonotype itself: Just one base apart from a much larger clone, this may be a read error. The chain carries TRBV6-1 and TRBJ2-7, with D perhaps matching TRBD2 (5 bases). Deletions cut 5 bases from V and 4 bases from J, with 18 bases between. The germline V gene has CDR1 MNHNS and CDR2 SASEGT. This CDR3 has 15 amino acids. Here the CDR3 reads CASSHSEGSVYEQYF. The CDR3 DNA reads as TGTGCCAGCAGTCACTCAGAGGGATCGGTTTACGAGCAGTACTTC.